The 12 T cell receptor beta chains reported below all come from one sample, sequenced in a study of identical twins. In TCRdb, the 5' RACE reads were re-called with MiXCR into one record per CDR3 protein. Of around 480,000 distinct CDR3 sequences listed, approximately 15% are singletons. In addition, the sample was reused for a study of yellow fever vaccine responses in identical twins.

The sequenced sample consisted of CD4+ T cells sorted from blood. Source of these receptors: a woman aged 18-30 years in good health.

This clonotype was seen more than once but under ten times. The rearrangement uses TRBV7-9 and TRBJ2-7; weak D call: TRBD1 (6 bases). Trimming took off 0 bases at V and 5 bases at J, with 17 bases between the two ends. The CDR3 is made up of 16 amino acids. In germline, CDR1 is SEHNR, CDR2 FQNEAQ (reference sequence). This chain's CDR3 is CASSLAVGASRHEQYF. Here the CDR3 DNA reads TGTGCCAGCAGCTTAGCGGTGGGGGCCTCACGCCACGAGCAGTACTTC.

The chain has TRBV18 and TRBJ2-5; TRBD1 aligns across 7 bases. Trimming removed 0 bases from V and 3 bases from J; junction bases left unmatched: 10. From germline, CDR1 is KGHSH and CDR2 LQKENI. This CDR3 has 17 residues. The CDR3 reads CASSPPASRGFKETQYF. CDR3 coding DNA: TGTGCCAGCTCACCACCGGCTTCCAGGGGGTTTAAAGAGACCCAGTACTTC.

A few counts support this clonotype. This chain connects TRBV27 to TRBJ1-4, with D hard to call. Trimming left V 1 base short and J 8 bases short, with 8 bases between. This CDR3 contains 13 residues. Germline V lookup: CDR1 MNHEY, CDR2 SMNVEV (reference sequence). The CDR3 here is CASSLLEGEKLFF. The CDR3 DNA reads TGTGCCAGCAGTTTATTGGAGGGAGAAAAACTGTTTTTT.

Only a few counts were recorded for this clonotype. The J gene is TRBJ2-2, the V gene TRBV18; D unresolved. V was pared by 3 bases and J by 1 base, with 9 bases between. Germline assignment: CDR1 KGHSH and CDR2 LQKENI. The CDR3 contains 15 residues. The chain's CDR3 is CASSPKDGNTGELFF. The CDR3 DNA reads as TGTGCCAGCTCACCTAAGGACGGGAACACCGGGGAGCTGTTTTTT. Looking up the rest from reference TRBV18 and TRBJ2-2 gives the full variable domain: NAGVMQNPRHLVRRRGQEARLRCSPMKGHSHVYWYRQLPEEGLKFMVYLQKENIIDESGMPKERFSAEFPKEGPSILRIQQVVRGDSAAYFCASSPKDGNTGELFFGEGSRLTVL.

This clonotype was counted a few times. The chain carries TRBV5-1 and TRBJ2-7; 9 bases are a match to TRBD2. This CDR3 is 16 amino acids long. The ends lost 4 bases at V and 0 bases at J; junction bases unmatched: 8. Germline values: CDR1 SGHRS, CDR2 YFSETQ. For the CDR3, the DNA is TGCGCCAGCAGCGTTCGCGGGAGGGTAAGCTCCTACGAGCAGTACTTC. This translates into CASSVRGRVSSYEQYF.

The CDR3 DNA follows: TGTGCCAGCAGCCCACCGCGGGGTCCAGGGGAGACCCAGTACTTC. It specifies CASSPPRGPGETQYF. The chain links TRBV12-3 or TRBV12-4 to TRBJ2-5, with D tentatively TRBD2 (6 bases). V lost 6 bases and J lost 5, with 19 bases in between. This CDR3 comprises 15 residues.

The chain couples TRBV5-6 to TRBJ2-7; TRBD2 is a possible D gene (6 bases). Per the germline V gene, CDR1 is SGHDT and CDR2 is YYEEEE. V was trimmed by 3 bases and J by 4 bases, leaving 17 bases between them. The length of the CDR3 is 15 residues. The CDR3 nucleotides are TGTGCCAGCAGCTCAATACGACTAGACAGTTACGAGCAGTACTTC. Residues: CASSSIRLDSYEQYF.

This clonotype has a handful of counts. The rearrangement links TRBV5-6 to TRBJ1-2; D gene ambiguous. The V gene's germline CDR1 is SGHDT and CDR2 YYEEEE. The CDR3 is made up of 13 amino acids. V was trimmed by 3 bases and J by 6 bases, leaving 12 bases between them. CDR3 coding DNA: TGTGCCAGCAGCTATACAGTGGACCATGGCTACACCTTC. Translated, it gives CASSYTVDHGYTF.

This clonotype was picked up many times. The chain joins TRBV7-6 to TRBJ2-7; D is undetermined. Germline CDR1 SGHVS, CDR2 FNYEAQ. V lost 5 bases and J lost 3, with 8 bases in between. CDR3 size: 12 residues. The CDR3 loop is CASSDDIYEQYF. The DNA of the CDR3 is TGTGCCAGCAGCGACGACATCTACGAGCAGTACTTC.

The chain recombines TRBV6-1 with TRBJ2-3; D unresolved. Germline V gives CDR1 MNHNS, CDR2 SASEGT. CDR3 length: 14 amino acids. Trimming left V 5 bases short and J 2 bases short, with 11 bases between. The CDR3 bases are TGTGCCAGCAGTCCCGACGGGTACACAGATACGCAGTATTTT. This sequence encodes CASSPDGYTDTQYF.

V gene TRBV24-1 combines with J gene TRBJ2-5; no clear D gene. Germline V CDR1 and CDR2: KGHDR, SFDVKD. The CDR3 runs 17 residues. V was trimmed by 4 bases and J by 3 bases, leaving 20 bases between them. The CDR3 protein is CATSDSGPTWVKETQYF. In DNA, the CDR3 is TGTGCCACCAGTGACTCTGGACCCACATGGGTCAAAGAGACCCAGTACTTC.

This clonotype came up a few times. The V and J genes are TRBV5-1 and TRBJ2-3, with D perhaps matching TRBD2 (6 bases). This CDR3 comprises 15 residues. The V and J ends lost 4 bases and 4 bases respectively, with 16 bases between them. The germline V gene has CDR1 SGHRS and CDR2 YFSETQ. The CDR3 DNA is TGCGCCAGCAGCGGGCGGAGGGGTTCGGCAGATACGCAGTATTTT. This codes for CASSGRRGSADTQYF.